This TCR beta chain was sequenced in a study of identical twins. TCRdb ran MiXCR on the 5' RACE reads and lists one entry per CDR3 protein. The sample consists of around 250,000 distinct CDR3 sequences, approximately 7% of them appearing once. This clonotype was seen more than once but under ten times. No antigen is known for it. The CDR3 length is 15 residues. The germline gives CDR1 SGHKS, CDR2 YYEKEE (reference sequence). V was clipped by 4 bases and J by 5 bases, with 15 bases between them. General observations from the study: In cord blood, abundant beta clonotypes had fewer insertions; memory showed no trend. Conclusions came from cross-sectional statistical analysis, not from following the same donors.

Healthy Caucasians, and only they, were the donors. The same data also contributed to another study, on yellow fever vaccine responses in identical twins. That work adds: Each twin's T cell response to the vaccine was reported to look partly convergent and partly personalized.

Source material: memory (CD45RO+) T cells sorted from blood. This receptor was identified in a woman younger than 35 in good health. The chain is built from TRBV5-5 and TRBJ2-2; the D gene is possibly TRBD2 (5 bases). This CDR3 reads CASSPIVSGTGELFF. In DNA, the CDR3 is TGTGCCAGCAGCCCAATAGTATCGGGGACCGGGGAGCTGTTTTTT.